This T cell receptor beta chain was sequenced for a study of blood T cell repertoires in COVID-19. Whole-study context: Donors in the United States, Italy and Spain gave samples during acute or convalescent COVID-19. The cDNA or gDNA used as material had been derived from T cells, B-cell-depleted T cells, or PBMCs.

V lost 1 base and J 6 bases, leaving 13 bases between the germline ends. This CDR3 has 14 residues. The germline gives CDR1 LGHDT, CDR2 YNNKEL (reference sequence). Original processing methods: Reference gene primer amplification in the assay estimated nucleated cell counts. Sequencing was performed with immunoSEQ multiplex PCR; in TCRdb, only in-frame clones are kept and a portion is missing. V and J calls and clone size come straight from that table; D and trimming were deduced from the DNA. The sample records roughly 200,000 clones, roughly 84% being singletons. The sequenced sample consisted of peripheral blood. This rearrangement joins TRBV3-1 (or the pseudogene TRBV3-2) to TRBJ2-7; tentatively, D is TRBD1 (6 bases). This receptor was identified in a man between 50 and 59 years old with active or convalescent COVID-19. The CDR3 DNA follows: TGTGCCAGCAGCCAAGGGGCCCAGGGGCGCGAGCAGTACTTC. Amino acids: CASSQGAQGREQYF.